This T cell receptor (beta chain) came from a study of shared clonotypes between healthy human individuals. Findings and limits, study-wide: Read depth was anticipated to influence clonotype sharing among donors.

Comment on this clone: The antigen is not known.

CDR3 length equals 15 residues. CDR1 is SGHRS and CDR2 is YFSETQ in the germline V gene. For every subset, genomic DNA was evenly distributed across several immunoSEQ plates. Here immunoSEQ multiplex PCR was the method, and the copy in TCRdb shows in-frame clones only, minus some. This sample has more than 2,000,000 clones, with approximately 95% found just once. The clonotype comes from a man between 18 and 29 years old in good health. Some clones in this sample may be carry-over from other donors' samples. The sample consisted of naive CD4+ T cells from PBMCs. Stated subset: CD45RA+ positively selected. The chain joins TRBV5-1 to TRBJ2-5; D remains unclear. The J call may be faulty, since TRBJ2-7 better matches the DNA end. The CDR3 sequence is CASSLFTPDGYEQYF. The CDR3 DNA follows: TGCGCCAGCAGCTTGTTTACCCCGGACGGTTACGAGCAGTACTTC.